This TCR beta chain was observed in a study of blood T cell repertoires in COVID-19. Overall study context: The samples span acute and convalescent COVID-19 from the United States, Italy and Spain. The analysed material was cDNA or gDNA that came from T cells, B-cell-depleted T cells, or PBMCs.

Original processing notes: Estimates of nucleated cell counts were drawn from the amplification of reference gene primers. Assay used: immunoSEQ multiplex PCR; TCRdb lists only in-frame clones, some missing. The V and J calls and clone size are taken from that table; D and trimming were inferred from the DNA. In the table there are almost 250,000 clones, around 87% of which are singletons. Grouping used clinical history reported by participants in a survey and questionnaire. The V segment lost 9 bases and the J segment 1 base; nucleotides outside the gene matches: 16. The CDR3 is made up of 18 amino acids. CDR1 is LGHNA and CDR2 is YSLEER in the germline V gene.

Sequencing was performed on PBMCs or T cells enriched from blood (not recorded which). This clonotype originated in a woman aged 50 to 60 who had recovered from COVID-19. The chain uses TRBV4-3 and TRBJ1-3; 9 nucleotides agree with TRBD1. CDR3 region: CARIRDRVSDESGNTIYF. In DNA form, the CDR3 reads TGCGCCAGAATACGGGACAGGGTTTCTGATGAATCTGGAAACACCATATATTTT.